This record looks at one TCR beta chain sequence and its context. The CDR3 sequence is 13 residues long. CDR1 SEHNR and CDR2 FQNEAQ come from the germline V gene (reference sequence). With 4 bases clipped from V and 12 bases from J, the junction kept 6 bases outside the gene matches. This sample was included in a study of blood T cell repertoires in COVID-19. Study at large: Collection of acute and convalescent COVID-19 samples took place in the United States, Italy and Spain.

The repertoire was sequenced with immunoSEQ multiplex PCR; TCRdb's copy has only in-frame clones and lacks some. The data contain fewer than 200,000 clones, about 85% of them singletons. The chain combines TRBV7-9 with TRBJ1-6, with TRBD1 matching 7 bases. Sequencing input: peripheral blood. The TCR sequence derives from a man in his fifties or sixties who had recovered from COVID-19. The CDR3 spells CASSSDRFLPLHF. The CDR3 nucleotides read TGTGCCAGCAGCTCGGACAGGTTTCTACCCCTCCACTTT.